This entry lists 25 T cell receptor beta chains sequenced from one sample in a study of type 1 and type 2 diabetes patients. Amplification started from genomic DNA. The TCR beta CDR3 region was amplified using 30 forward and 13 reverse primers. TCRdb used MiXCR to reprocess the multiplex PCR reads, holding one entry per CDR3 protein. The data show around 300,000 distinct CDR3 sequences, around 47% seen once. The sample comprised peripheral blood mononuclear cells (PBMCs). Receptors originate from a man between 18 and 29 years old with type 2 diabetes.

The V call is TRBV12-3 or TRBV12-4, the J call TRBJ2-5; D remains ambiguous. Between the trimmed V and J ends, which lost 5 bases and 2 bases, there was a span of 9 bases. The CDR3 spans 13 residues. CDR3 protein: CASSDHKQETQYF. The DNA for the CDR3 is TGTGCCAGCAGTGACCACAAACAAGAGACCCAGTACTTC.

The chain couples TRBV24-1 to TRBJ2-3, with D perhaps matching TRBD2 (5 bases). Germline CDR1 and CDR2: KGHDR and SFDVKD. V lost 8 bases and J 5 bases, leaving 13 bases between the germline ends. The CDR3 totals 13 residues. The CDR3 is CATTPPGRDTQYF. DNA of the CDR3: TGTGCCACCACCCCCCCGGGGAGAGATACGCAGTATTTT.

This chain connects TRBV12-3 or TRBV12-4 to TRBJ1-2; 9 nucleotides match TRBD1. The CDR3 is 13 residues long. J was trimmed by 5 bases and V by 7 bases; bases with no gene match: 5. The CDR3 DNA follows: TGTGCCAGCAAAACCGGGACAGGGTATGGCTACACCTTC. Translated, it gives CASKTGTGYGYTF.

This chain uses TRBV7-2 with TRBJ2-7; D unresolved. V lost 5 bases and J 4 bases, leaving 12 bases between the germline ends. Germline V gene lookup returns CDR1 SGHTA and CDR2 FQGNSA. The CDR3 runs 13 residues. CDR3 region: CASSLESRYEQYF. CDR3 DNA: TGTGCCAGCAGCCTAGAGTCCCGATACGAGCAGTACTTC.

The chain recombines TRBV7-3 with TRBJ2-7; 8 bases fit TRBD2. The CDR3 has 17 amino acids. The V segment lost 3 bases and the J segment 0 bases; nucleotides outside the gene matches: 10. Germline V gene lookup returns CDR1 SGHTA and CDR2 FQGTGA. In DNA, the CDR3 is TGTGCCAGCAGCTTCGGGGGGGGAGGGGAGGTCTCCTACGAGCAGTACTTC. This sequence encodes CASSFGGGGEVSYEQYF.

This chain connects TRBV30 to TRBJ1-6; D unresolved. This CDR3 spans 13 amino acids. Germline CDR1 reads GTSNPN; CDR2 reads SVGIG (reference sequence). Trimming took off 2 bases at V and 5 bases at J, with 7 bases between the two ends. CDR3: CAWSRQNNSPLHF. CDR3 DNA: TGTGCCTGGAGTAGGCAAAATAATTCACCCCTCCACTTT.

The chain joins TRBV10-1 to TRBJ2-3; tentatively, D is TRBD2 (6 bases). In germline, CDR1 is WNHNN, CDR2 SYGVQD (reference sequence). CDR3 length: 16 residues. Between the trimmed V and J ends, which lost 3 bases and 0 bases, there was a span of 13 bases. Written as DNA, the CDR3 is TGCGCCAGCAGTGACCCGGGACTGTCGAGCACAGATACGCAGTATTTT. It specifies CASSDPGLSSTDTQYF.

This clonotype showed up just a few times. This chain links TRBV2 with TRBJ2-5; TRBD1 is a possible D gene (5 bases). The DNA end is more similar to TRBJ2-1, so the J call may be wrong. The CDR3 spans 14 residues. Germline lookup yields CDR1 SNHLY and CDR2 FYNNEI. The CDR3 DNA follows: TGTGCCAGCAGGGGTAATACTATAGGGGTTGGGCAGTTCTTC. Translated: CASRGNTIGVGQFF.

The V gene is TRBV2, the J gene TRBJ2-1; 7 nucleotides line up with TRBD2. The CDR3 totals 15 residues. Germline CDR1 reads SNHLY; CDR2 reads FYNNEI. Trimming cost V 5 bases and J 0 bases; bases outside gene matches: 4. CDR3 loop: CASSLRLASYNEQFF. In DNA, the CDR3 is TGTGCCAGCAGTCTAAGACTAGCCTCCTACAATGAGCAGTTCTTC. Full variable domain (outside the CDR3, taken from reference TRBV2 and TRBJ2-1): EPEVTQTPSHQVTQMGQEVILRCVPISNHLYFYWYRQILGQKVEFLVSFYNNEISEKSEIFDDQFSVERPDGSNFTLKIRSTKLEDSAMYFCASSLRLASYNEQFFGPGTRLTVL.

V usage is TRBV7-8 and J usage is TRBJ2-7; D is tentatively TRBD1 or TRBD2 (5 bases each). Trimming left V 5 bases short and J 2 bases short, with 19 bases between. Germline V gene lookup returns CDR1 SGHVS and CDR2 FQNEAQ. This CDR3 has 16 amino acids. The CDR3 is CASSQSEPGPTYEQYF. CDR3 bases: TGTGCCAGCAGCCAAAGCGAGCCGGGACCCACCTACGAGCAGTACTTC.

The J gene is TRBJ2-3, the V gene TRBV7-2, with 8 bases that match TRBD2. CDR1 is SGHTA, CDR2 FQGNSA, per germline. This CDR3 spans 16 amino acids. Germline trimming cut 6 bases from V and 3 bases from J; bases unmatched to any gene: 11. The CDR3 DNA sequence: TGTGCCAGCAGTCCGCCCGCGCGGGGGGCAACAGATACGCAGTATTTT. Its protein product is CASSPPARGATDTQYF.

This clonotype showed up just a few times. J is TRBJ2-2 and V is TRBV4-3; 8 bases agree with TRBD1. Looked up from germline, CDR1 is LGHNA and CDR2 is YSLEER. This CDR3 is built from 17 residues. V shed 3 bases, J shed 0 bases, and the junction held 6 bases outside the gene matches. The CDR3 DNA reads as TGCGCCAGCAGCCATGCCGGGACAGGTGCGAACACCGGGGAGCTGTTTTTT. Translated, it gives CASSHAGTGANTGELFF.

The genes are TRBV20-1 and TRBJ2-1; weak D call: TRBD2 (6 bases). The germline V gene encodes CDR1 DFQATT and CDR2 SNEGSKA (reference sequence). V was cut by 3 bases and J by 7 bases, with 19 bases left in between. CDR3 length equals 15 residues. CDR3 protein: CSARGPGLPQNEQFF. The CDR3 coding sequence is TGCAGTGCTAGGGGACCGGGACTCCCACAGAATGAGCAGTTCTTC.

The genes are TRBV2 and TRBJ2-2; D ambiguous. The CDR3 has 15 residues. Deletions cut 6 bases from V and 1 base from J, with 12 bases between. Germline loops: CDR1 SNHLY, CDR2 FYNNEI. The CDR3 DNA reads TGTGCCAGCAGGGAGTCTGGCCGGAACACCGGGGAGCTGTTTTTT. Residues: CASRESGRNTGELFF.

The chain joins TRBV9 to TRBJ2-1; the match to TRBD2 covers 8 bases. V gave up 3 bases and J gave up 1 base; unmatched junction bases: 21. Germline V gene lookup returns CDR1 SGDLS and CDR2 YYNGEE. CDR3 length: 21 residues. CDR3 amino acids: CASSAQLSLAGNLSSYNEQFF. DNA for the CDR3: TGTGCCAGCAGCGCCCAATTGTCGCTAGCGGGTAACCTTAGTTCCTACAATGAGCAGTTCTTC.

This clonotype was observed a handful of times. CDR3 nucleotide sequence: TGTGCCAGCAGCCCCGCTGCGATCGGGGAGCTGTTTTTT. It is translated as CASSPAAIGELFF. The rearrangement uses TRBV12-3 or TRBV12-4 and TRBJ2-2; D is undetermined. V lost 6 bases and J lost 7, with 12 bases in between. This CDR3 is 13 amino acids long.

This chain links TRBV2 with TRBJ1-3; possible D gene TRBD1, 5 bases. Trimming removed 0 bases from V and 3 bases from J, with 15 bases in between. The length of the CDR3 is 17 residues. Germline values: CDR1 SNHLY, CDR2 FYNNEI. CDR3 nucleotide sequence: TGTGCCAGCAGTGAAGCGCGGAGGGGCGTGGGTGGAAACACCATATATTTT. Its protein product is CASSEARRGVGGNTIYF.

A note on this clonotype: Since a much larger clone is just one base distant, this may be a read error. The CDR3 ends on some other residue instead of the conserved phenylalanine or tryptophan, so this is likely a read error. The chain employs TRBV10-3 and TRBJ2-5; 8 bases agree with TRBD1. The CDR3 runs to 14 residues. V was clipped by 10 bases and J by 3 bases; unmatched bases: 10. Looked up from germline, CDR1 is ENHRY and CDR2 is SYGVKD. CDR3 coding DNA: TGTGCCACCAGGGGACAGGTCCAAGAAGAGACCCAGTACTCC. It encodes CATRGQVQEETQYS.

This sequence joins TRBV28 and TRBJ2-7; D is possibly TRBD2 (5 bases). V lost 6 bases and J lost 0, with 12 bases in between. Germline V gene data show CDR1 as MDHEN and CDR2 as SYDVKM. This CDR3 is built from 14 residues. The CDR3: CASRVDFSSYEQYF. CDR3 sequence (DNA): TGTGCCAGCAGGGTGGACTTTAGCTCCTACGAGCAGTACTTC. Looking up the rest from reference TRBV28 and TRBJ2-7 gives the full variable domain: DVKVTQSSRYLVKRTGEKVFLECVQDMDHENMFWYRQDPGLGLRLIYFSYDVKMKEKGDIPEGYSVSREKKERFSLILESASTNQTSMYLCASRVDFSSYEQYFGPGTRLTVT.

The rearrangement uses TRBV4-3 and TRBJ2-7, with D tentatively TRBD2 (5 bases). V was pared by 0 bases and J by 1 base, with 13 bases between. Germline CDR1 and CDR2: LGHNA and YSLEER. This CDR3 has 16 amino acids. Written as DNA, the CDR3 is TGCGCCAGCAGCCAAGATGACGGGCGAGGGTCCTACGAGCAGTACTTC. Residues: CASSQDDGRGSYEQYF.

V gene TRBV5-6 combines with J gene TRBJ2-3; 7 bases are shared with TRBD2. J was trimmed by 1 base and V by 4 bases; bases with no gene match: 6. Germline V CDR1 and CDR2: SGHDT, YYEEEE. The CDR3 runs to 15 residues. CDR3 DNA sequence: TGTGCCAGCAGCACGACTGCGGGGGGCACAGATACGCAGTATTTT. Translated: CASSTTAGGTDTQYF.

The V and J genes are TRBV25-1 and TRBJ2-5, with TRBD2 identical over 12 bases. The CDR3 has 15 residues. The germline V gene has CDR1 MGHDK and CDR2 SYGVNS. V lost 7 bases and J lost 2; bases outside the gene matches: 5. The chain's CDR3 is CASTQTSGGQETQYF. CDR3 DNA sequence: TGTGCCAGCACCCAGACTAGCGGGGGTCAAGAGACCCAGTACTTC.

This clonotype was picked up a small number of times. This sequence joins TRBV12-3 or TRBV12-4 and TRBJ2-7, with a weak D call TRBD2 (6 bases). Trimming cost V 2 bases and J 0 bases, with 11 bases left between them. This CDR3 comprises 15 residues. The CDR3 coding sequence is TGTGCCAGCAGTTTACCGGGACTGACCTCCTACGAGCAGTACTTC. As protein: CASSLPGLTSYEQYF.

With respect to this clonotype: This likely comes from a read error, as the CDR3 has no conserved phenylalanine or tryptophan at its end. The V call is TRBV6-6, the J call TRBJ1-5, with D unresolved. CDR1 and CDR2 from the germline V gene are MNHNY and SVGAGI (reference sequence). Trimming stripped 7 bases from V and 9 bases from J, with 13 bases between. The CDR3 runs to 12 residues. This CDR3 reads CASMPGSPPQHL. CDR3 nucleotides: TGTGCCAGCATGCCCGGTTCGCCGCCCCAGCATCTT.

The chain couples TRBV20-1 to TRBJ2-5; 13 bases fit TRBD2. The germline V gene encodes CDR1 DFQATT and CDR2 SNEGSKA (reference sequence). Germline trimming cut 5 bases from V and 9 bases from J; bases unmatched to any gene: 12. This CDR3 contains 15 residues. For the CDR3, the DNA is TGCAGTGCTGGGGAGGGACTAGCGGGATCTGGGGCCCAGTACTTC. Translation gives CSAGEGLAGSGAQYF.